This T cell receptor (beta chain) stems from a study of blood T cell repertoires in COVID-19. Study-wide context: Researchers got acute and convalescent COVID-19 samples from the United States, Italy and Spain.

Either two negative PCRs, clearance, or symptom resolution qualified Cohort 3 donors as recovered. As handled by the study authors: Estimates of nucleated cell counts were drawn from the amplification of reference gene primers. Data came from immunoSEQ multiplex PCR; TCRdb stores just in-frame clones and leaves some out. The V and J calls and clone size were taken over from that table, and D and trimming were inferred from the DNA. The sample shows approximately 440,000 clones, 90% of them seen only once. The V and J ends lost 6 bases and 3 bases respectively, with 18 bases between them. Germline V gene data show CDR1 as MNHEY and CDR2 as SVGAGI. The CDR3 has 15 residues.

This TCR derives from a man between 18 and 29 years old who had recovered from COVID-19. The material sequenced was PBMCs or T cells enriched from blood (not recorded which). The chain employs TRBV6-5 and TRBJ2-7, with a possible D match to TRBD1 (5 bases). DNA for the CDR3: TGTGCCAGCAGCCGCGGACATGATGGAAGCTACGAGCAGTACTTC. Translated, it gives CASSRGHDGSYEQYF.